A single T cell receptor (beta chain) is shown here with its context. Its antigen is currently unknown. The data derive from a study of response to subunit inactivated influenza vaccine. Study-wide findings and caveats: Few additional T cells are recruited per seasonal influenza vaccination, authors suggested.

Each CDR3 protein gets one entry after TCRdb re-called the RT-PCR reads with MiXCR. The repertoire holds approximately 680,000 distinct CDR3 sequences, with less than 20% as singletons. The CDR3 length is 13 residues. The V end lost 7 bases, the J end lost 0 bases, and 10 bases lay between the germline ends. CDR1 DFQATT and CDR2 SNEGSKA come from the germline V gene (reference sequence). This receptor was obtained from a man aged 50 to 60 who received an inactivated influenza vaccine. The gene calls are TRBV20-1 and TRBJ2-4, with a possible D match to TRBD2 (5 bases). The source material was PBMCs from blood, sampled approximately 13 days after vaccination. The CDR3 protein is CSGEGLAKNIQYF. In DNA, the CDR3 is TGCAGTGGCGAAGGACTAGCCAAAAACATTCAGTACTTC.